These 24 T cell receptor beta chains share one sample of origin, sequenced in a study of blood T cell repertoires in COVID-19. Produced via immunoSEQ multiplex PCR; TCRdb's table is partial and in-frame only. The table includes approximately 480,000 clones, 89% detected once. Source material: peripheral blood. The receptors originated from a man aged 18 to 29 with COVID-19, enrolled during active disease.

The chain carries TRBV5-4 and TRBJ2-3, with D possibly matching TRBD2 (6 bases). From germline, CDR1 is SGHNT and CDR2 YYREEE (reference sequence). The CDR3 runs to 15 residues. V was cut by 4 bases and J by 1 base, with 13 bases left in between. The CDR3 here is CASSPEGSGTDTQYF. CDR3 nucleotides: TGTGCCAGCAGCCCGGAGGGGTCTGGCACAGATACGCAGTATTTT.

This clone is a singleton in its sample. This chain uses TRBV19 with TRBJ1-2; TRBD1 matches at 7 bases. Germline trimming cut 7 bases from V and 8 bases from J; bases unmatched to any gene: 13. The CDR3 has 14 residues. Per the germline V gene, CDR1 is LNHDA and CDR2 is SQIVND (reference sequence). The CDR3 loop is CASTLSSGGIGYTF. DNA for the CDR3: TGTGCCAGTACCCTGTCGTCAGGGGGGATCGGCTACACCTTC.

This clone has just one count. The chain has TRBV6-5 and TRBJ1-5; 9 nucleotides match TRBD1. This CDR3 spans 15 amino acids. Germline V gene sequence: CDR1 MNHEY, CDR2 SVGAGI. V lost 5 bases and J lost 5; bases outside the gene matches: 7. CDR3 residues: CASSNTGGRDQPQHF. Written as DNA, the CDR3 is TGTGCCAGCAGTAACACAGGGGGCCGGGATCAGCCCCAGCATTTT.

This chain links TRBV5-6 with TRBJ2-7, with TRBD2 matching over 15 bases. Trimming cost V 4 bases and J 7 bases; bases outside gene matches: 6. The CDR3 spans 15 residues. Germline loops: CDR1 SGHDT, CDR2 YYEEEE. CDR3 region: CASSLVGLAGGEQYF. DNA for the CDR3: TGTGCCAGCAGCCTTGTGGGACTAGCGGGGGGAGAGCAGTACTTC.

This clone was detected only a few times. At one end, the junction sequence differs from germline, possibly due to a read error. The chain links TRBV18 to TRBJ2-2; a possible D gene is TRBD1 (6 bases). This CDR3 region has 15 residues. Germline V gives CDR1 KGHSH, CDR2 LQKENI. CDR3 DNA sequence: TGTGCCAGCTCAACACCGGGACAAAACACCGGGGAGCTGTTTTTT. Its translation: CASSTPGQNTGELFF.

The chain couples TRBV6-5 to TRBJ2-5, with 8 bases fitting TRBD1. In germline, CDR1 is MNHEY, CDR2 SVGAGI. V lost 0 bases to trimming and J lost 6 bases; unmatched junction nucleotides: 6. This CDR3 comprises 15 residues. The CDR3 DNA reads as TGTGCCAGCAGTTACTCCGGACAGGGTAGCAAGACCCAGTACTTC. Its translation is CASSYSGQGSKTQYF.

This chain uses TRBV5-4 with TRBJ2-3, with 15 bases lining up with TRBD2. Germline CDR1 reads SGHNT; CDR2 reads YYREEE (reference sequence). CDR3 length: 18 residues. Unmatched junction bases numbered 10, after V lost 4 bases and J lost 4 bases. The CDR3 protein is CASSLRTSGRAHADTQYF. The CDR3 nucleotides are TGTGCCAGCAGCCTCAGGACTAGCGGGAGGGCCCATGCAGATACGCAGTATTTT.

The chain combines TRBV6-1 with TRBJ2-6; 7 bases are shared with TRBD2. Germline V CDR1 and CDR2: MNHNS, SASEGT. The junction had 6 bases not matched to a gene; V was cut back by 4 bases and J by 0 bases. The CDR3 sequence is 17 residues long. The CDR3 DNA sequence: TGTGCCAGCAGTGTTGGGACTACCTACTCTGGGGCCAACGTCCTGACTTTC. Amino acid sequence: CASSVGTTYSGANVLTF.

The rearrangement joins TRBV24-1 to TRBJ2-2, with D unclear. The V gene lost 4 bases and the J gene lost 4 bases, with 6 bases spanning the gap. Germline V gives CDR1 KGHDR, CDR2 SFDVKD. This CDR3 spans 13 amino acids. The CDR3 reads CATSEALTGELFF. The CDR3 DNA reads TGTGCCACCAGTGAAGCGCTCACCGGGGAGCTGTTTTTT.

CDR3: CASSLEGSGGYTF. DNA of the CDR3: TGTGCCAGCAGCTTAGAGGGTTCGGGTGGCTACACCTTC. The chain recombines TRBV7-3 with TRBJ1-2; D is uncertain. The CDR3 contains 13 residues. V was cut by 2 bases and J by 7 bases, with 11 bases left in between. Germline CDR1 and CDR2: SGHTA and FQGTGA.

The chain has TRBV3-1 (or the pseudogene TRBV3-2) and TRBJ1-2; 7 nucleotides align to TRBD1. J gave up 6 bases and V 2 bases, and 3 bases lay outside the gene matches. From germline, CDR1 is LGHDT and CDR2 YNNKEL (reference sequence). There are 13 residues in the CDR3. The CDR3 nucleotides read TGTGCCAGCAGCCAATCGACAGGGAATGGCTACACCTTC. Its protein is CASSQSTGNGYTF.

The chain couples TRBV7-9 to TRBJ1-2; TRBD1 matches at 7 bases. V gave up 2 bases and J gave up 2 bases; unmatched junction bases: 8. This CDR3 contains 16 residues. Germline-derived CDR1 and CDR2 are SEHNR and FQNEAQ (reference sequence). DNA of the CDR3: TGTGCCAGCAGCTTAATTGGCGAGGACAGGAACTATGGCTACACCTTC. As protein: CASSLIGEDRNYGYTF.

About this clone itself: This specimen includes other DNA sequences encoding the same CDR3. This chain connects TRBV6-5 to TRBJ2-5; D not certain. CDR3 length equals 14 residues. Germline V gene data show CDR1 as MNHEY and CDR2 as SVGAGI. Trimming took 0 bases from V and 2 from J, leaving 7 bases between them. The CDR3, as DNA: TGTGCCAGCAGTTACTCGCAGGCTCAAGAGACCCAGTACTTC. This codes for CASSYSQAQETQYF.

CDR3 nucleotide sequence: TGTGCCTGGAGCGGGGTTAGCGCTAGTGAGCAGTTCTTC. Translating it yields CAWSGVSASEQFF. V and J are TRBV30 and TRBJ2-1; perhaps TRBD2 as D (5 bases). Germline V gene lookup returns CDR1 GTSNPN and CDR2 SVGIG (reference sequence). Between the trimmed V and J ends, which lost 3 bases and 9 bases, there was a span of 15 bases. This CDR3 is built from 13 residues.

The table lists this clone with a count of one. The chain recombines TRBV19 with TRBJ2-7, with D perhaps matching TRBD1 (5 bases). The CDR3 is 13 amino acids. V was pared by 1 base and J by 3 bases, with 7 bases between. Germline CDR1 reads LNHDA; CDR2 reads SQIVND (reference sequence). CDR3 DNA sequence: TGTGCCAGTAGTATAGGTAGGGGCTACGAGCAGTACTTC. Translated, it gives CASSIGRGYEQYF. Full variable domain (remainder filled in from reference TRBV19 and TRBJ2-7): DGGITQSPKYLFRKEGQNVTLSCEQNLNHDAMYWYRQDPGQGLRLIYYSQIVNDFQKGDIAEGYSVSREKKESFPLTVTSAQKNPTAFYLCASSIGRGYEQYFGPGTRLTVT.

This clone was recorded once. The genes are TRBV6-5 and TRBJ2-3; 7 nucleotides align to TRBD2. The CDR3 has 15 amino acids. Germline V gene lookup returns CDR1 MNHEY and CDR2 SVGAGI. The junction had 9 bases not matched to a gene; V was cut back by 6 bases and J by 3 bases. The CDR3 region has the DNA TGTGCCAGCAGGAGGTCCGCGGGAGAGACAGATACGCAGTATTTT. Its protein is CASRRSAGETDTQYF.

The rearrangement links TRBV5-1 to TRBJ2-4, with 13 bases identical to TRBD2. With 5 bases clipped from V and 1 base from J, the junction kept 12 bases outside the gene matches. Germline CDR1 and CDR2: SGHRS and YFSETQ. CDR3 length: 19 residues. The CDR3 here is CASSLYGTSGAVAKNIQYF. CDR3 in DNA: TGCGCCAGCAGTCTATACGGGACTAGCGGGGCTGTGGCCAAAAACATTCAGTACTTC.

The chain uses TRBV14 and TRBJ2-7, with TRBD2 matching over 14 bases. Germline assignment: CDR1 SGHDN and CDR2 FVKESK. The junction had 3 bases not matched to a gene; V was cut back by 4 bases and J by 1 base. The CDR3 runs 16 residues. The CDR3 bases are TGTGCCAGCAGCCGGGGGACTAGCGGGGGTTCCTACGAGCAGTACTTC. Its protein product is CASSRGTSGGSYEQYF.

The chain has TRBV10-2 and TRBJ2-3; TRBD2 aligns across 15 bases. In germline, CDR1 is WSHSY, CDR2 SAAADI. The CDR3 has 17 amino acids. V lost 5 bases and J lost 2; bases outside the gene matches: 5. The CDR3 reads CASSKGLAGGYTDTQYF. The CDR3 DNA reads as TGCGCCAGCAGTAAGGGACTAGCGGGGGGCTACACAGATACGCAGTATTTT.

V is TRBV7-8 and J is TRBJ2-6; 10 bases align to TRBD1. This CDR3 comprises 19 residues. The V gene's germline CDR1 is SGHVS and CDR2 FQNEAQ. J lost 1 base, V lost 5 bases, and 11 bases had no gene match. The CDR3: CASSLTPGQGISGANVLTF. The CDR3 coding sequence is TGTGCCAGCAGCCTCACCCCGGGACAGGGGATTTCTGGGGCCAACGTCCTGACTTTC.

The genes are TRBV27 and TRBJ1-4; a possible D gene is TRBD1 (6 bases). Germline V gene sequence: CDR1 MNHEY, CDR2 SMNVEV (reference sequence). CDR3 size: 15 residues. The V end was cut by 4 bases, the J end by 3 bases, with 12 bases between. CDR3 in DNA: TGTGCCAGCAGTTCCCACAGGGTAGCTAATGAAAAACTGTTTTTT. It yields the protein CASSSHRVANEKLFF.

V is TRBV11-2 and J is TRBJ2-5, with D hard to call. V was pared by 0 bases and J by 2 bases, with 13 bases between. The CDR3 runs 16 residues. Germline values: CDR1 SGHAT, CDR2 FQNNGV. CDR3 sequence (DNA): TGTGCCAGCAGCTTAGATGGATATCTAGGACAAGAGACCCAGTACTTC. This sequence encodes CASSLDGYLGQETQYF. The entire variable domain, with the rest obtained from reference TRBV11-2 and TRBJ2-5, is as follows: EAGVAQSPRYKIIEKRQSVAFWCNPISGHATLYWYQQILGQGPKLLIQFQNNGVVDDSQLPKDRFSAERLKGVDSTLKIQPAKLEDSAVYLCASSLDGYLGQETQYFGPGTRLLVL.

The chain has TRBV18 and TRBJ1-2; D not resolved. Trimming stripped 0 bases from V and 2 bases from J, with 7 bases between. Germline V gives CDR1 KGHSH, CDR2 LQKENI. This CDR3 is built from 14 residues. CDR3 DNA: TGTGCCAGCTCACCACCGGACTGGAACTATGGCTACACCTTC. Translated: CASSPPDWNYGYTF.

CDR3 DNA sequence: TGTGCCAGTAGTATGAGAAGCGGAGGCAACGGGAACAATGAGCAGTTCTTC. Residues: CASSMRSGGNGNNEQFF. J is TRBJ2-1 and V is TRBV19; a possible D gene is TRBD2 (5 bases). This CDR3 comprises 17 residues. The germline V and J ends were trimmed by 3 bases and 5 bases, with 20 bases remaining between them. In germline, CDR1 is LNHDA, CDR2 SQIVND (reference sequence).